The sample holds one count of the clone carrying this T cell receptor (beta chain). The sample contains more than one DNA sequence encoding this CDR3. Here immunoSEQ multiplex PCR was the method, and the copy in TCRdb shows in-frame clones only, minus some. The sample includes about 50,000 clones, 75% to 90% of them seen just once. These data are taken from a study of PD-L1 blockade in urothelial cancer. At the level of the study: Atezolizumab at 1,200 mg intravenously every 3 weeks was started by patients in the mid-2010s. About 90% of the roughly 30 patients were men who had bladder-origin urothelial cancer.

As for time point: peripheral blood 6 weeks after treatment start. The length of the CDR3 is 14 residues. The germline gives CDR1 SGHTA, CDR2 FQGNSA. The V gene end was trimmed by 3 bases and the J gene end by 2 bases; junction bases not matched to a gene: 0. The chain couples TRBV7-2 to TRBJ1-2; 10 bases are shared with TRBD1. The sequence was collected from a man between 60 and 75 years old with urothelial cancer. The source was PBMCs, collected around atezolizumab (anti-PD-L1) treatment. CDR3 in DNA: TGTGCCAGCAGCTTGGGACAGGGGAACTATGGCTACACCTTC. Translating it yields CASSLGQGNYGYTF.